The source of this T cell receptor beta chain is a study of type 1 regulatory T cells (dated by TCRdb to the early 2020s). Regarding the complete study: The study characterized an in vitro protocol that generated a Tr1-enriched, alloantigen-specific CD4 T cell product named T-allo10. T-allo10 was being tested clinically in patients with hematological malignancies who were undergoing allogeneic hematopoietic stem cell transplantation. What the authors observed across the whole study: Tr1 cells showed a more restricted TCR repertoire than non-Tr1 cells, which the study interpreted as alloantigen-induced clonal expansion.

Instrument on record: Illumina MiSeq. The public reads were reprocessed in TCRdb via fastp at Q25 and MiXCR, keeping in-frame beta chains. For every CDR3 protein sequence, its rows merge into one entry that carries the most common genes and DNA. Recorded for this sample are roughly 71,000 distinct CDR3 sequences; around 21% of them occurred a single time. Less than 10% of the sample is held by the ten biggest clonotypes. To note about this clonotype: Its cognate antigen has yet to be identified. Base qualities are not recorded, but no much larger clone differs from it by a single base.

V ends up 1 base short and J 1 base short, with an unmatched junction base count of 8. CDR1 SGHTA and CDR2 FQGNSA were looked up in the germline V gene. Inclusive of the bounding cysteine and phenylalanine, the CDR3 is 17 residues long. Only CDR3 DNA remains: 51 bases, in frame from the first base. Sequenced sample: cultured type 1 regulatory T (Tr1) cells, either the whole culture or a sorted fraction (not recorded which). According to the study, the label for this sample's cell subset or site signals: type 1 regulatory T cells sorted from the T-allo10 product. This TCR was recovered from a human donor in good health. The V and J segments used are TRBV7-2 and TRBJ1-1, and TRBD1 matches 8 of the central bases. The nucleotide sequence reads as follows: TGTGCCAGCAGCTTAGGCGTCAGGGGGCCGAAGAACACTGAAGCTTTCTTT. Its translation reads: CASSLGVRGPKNTEAFF.